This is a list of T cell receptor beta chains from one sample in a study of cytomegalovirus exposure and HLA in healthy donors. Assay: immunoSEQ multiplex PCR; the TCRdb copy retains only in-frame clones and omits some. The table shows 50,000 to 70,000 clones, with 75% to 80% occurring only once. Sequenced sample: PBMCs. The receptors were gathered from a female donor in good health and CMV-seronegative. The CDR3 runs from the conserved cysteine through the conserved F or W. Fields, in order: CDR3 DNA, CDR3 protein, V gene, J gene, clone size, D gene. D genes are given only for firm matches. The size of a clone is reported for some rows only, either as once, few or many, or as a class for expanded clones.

cdr3_nt: TGTGCCAGCAGCTTAGGGCCGACTGTCTTTACGAACACCGGGGAGCTGTTTTTT
cdr3_aa: CASSLGPTVFTNTGELFF
v_call: TRBV7-2
j_call: TRBJ2-2
clone_size: -
d_call: -

cdr3_nt: TGTGCCAGCAGCGGACAGGGTGCCTATGGCTACACCTTC
cdr3_aa: CASSGQGAYGYTF
v_call: TRBV9
j_call: TRBJ1-2
clone_size: -
d_call: TRBD1

cdr3_nt: TGTGCCAGCAGTGATCAGGTCTATGGCTACACCTTC
cdr3_aa: CASSDQVYGYTF
v_call: TRBV2
j_call: TRBJ1-2
clone_size: few
d_call: -

cdr3_nt: TGTGCCAGCAGCCCGGACAGATTCTACGAGCAGTACTTC
cdr3_aa: CASSPDRFYEQYF
v_call: TRBV7-8
j_call: TRBJ2-7
clone_size: once
d_call: -

cdr3_nt: TGTGCCAGCAGTCTAACAGGGAGCACCGGGGAGCTGTTTTTT
cdr3_aa: CASSLTGSTGELFF
v_call: TRBV25-1
j_call: TRBJ2-2
clone_size: -
d_call: -

cdr3_nt: TGTGCCAGCAGCCCACCCGGGACAGTTAGCGATACGCAGTATTTT
cdr3_aa: CASSPPGTVSDTQYF
v_call: TRBV9
j_call: TRBJ2-3
clone_size: -
d_call: TRBD1

cdr3_nt: TGTGCCAGCAGCCGGACAGGGGTAACCTACAATGAGCAGTTCTTC
cdr3_aa: CASSRTGVTYNEQFF
v_call: TRBV7-9
j_call: TRBJ2-1
clone_size: -
d_call: TRBD1

cdr3_nt: TGTGCCAGCAGCTTACGTGTAGGACAGGGGGCCTACAATGAGCAGTTCTTC
cdr3_aa: CASSLRVGQGAYNEQFF
v_call: TRBV7-6
j_call: TRBJ2-1
clone_size: -
d_call: TRBD1

cdr3_nt: TGTGCCTGGAGTCCGTATAGTTACGAGCAGTACTTC
cdr3_aa: CAWSPYSYEQYF
v_call: TRBV30
j_call: TRBJ2-7
clone_size: -
d_call: -

cdr3_nt: TGTGCCAGCAGTTACCGACAGGGGGCGAACACTGAAGCTTTCTTT
cdr3_aa: CASSYRQGANTEAFF
v_call: TRBV6-5
j_call: TRBJ1-1
clone_size: -
d_call: TRBD1

cdr3_nt: TGTGCCAGCAGTATGGGGAGGACCGGGGAGCTGTTTTTT
cdr3_aa: CASSMGRTGELFF
v_call: TRBV5-6
j_call: TRBJ2-2
clone_size: -
d_call: -

cdr3_nt: TGTGCCAGCAGACCGGACAGGAACTACTACGAGCAGTACTTC
cdr3_aa: CASRPDRNYYEQYF
v_call: TRBV28
j_call: TRBJ2-7
clone_size: -
d_call: TRBD1

cdr3_nt: TGTGCCAGCAGTGAAAATTCAATGGCCGCCATATATTTT
cdr3_aa: CASSENSMAAIYF
v_call: TRBV6-1
j_call: TRBJ1-3
clone_size: -
d_call: -

cdr3_nt: TGTGCCAGCAGTTACTCGGAGTTCGGAGGCTACACCTTC
cdr3_aa: CASSYSEFGGYTF
v_call: TRBV6-5
j_call: TRBJ1-2
clone_size: once
d_call: -

cdr3_nt: TGTGCCAGCAACCTAATCGACAGGGCTAACTATGGCTACACCTTC
cdr3_aa: CASNLIDRANYGYTF
v_call: TRBV28
j_call: TRBJ1-2
clone_size: few
d_call: TRBD1

cdr3_nt: TGTGCCAGCAACTTACGGTCTAGCGGGAGCGTAGATGAGCAGTTCTTC
cdr3_aa: CASNLRSSGSVDEQFF
v_call: TRBV27
j_call: TRBJ2-1
clone_size: -
d_call: TRBD2

cdr3_nt: TGTGCCAGCAGTGAAGTCGGTGCAGGACAGAACACTGAAGCTTTCTTT
cdr3_aa: CASSEVGAGQNTEAFF
v_call: TRBV6-1
j_call: TRBJ1-1
clone_size: once
d_call: -

cdr3_nt: TGTGCCAGCAGCTTAGGGCAGGGTTTGACACCCCTCCACTTT
cdr3_aa: CASSLGQGLTPLHF
v_call: TRBV7-8
j_call: TRBJ1-6
clone_size: -
d_call: -

cdr3_nt: TGTGCCAGCAGTTACGCGGCAACAGGGGCTGAAGCTTTCTTT
cdr3_aa: CASSYAATGAEAFF
v_call: TRBV6-5
j_call: TRBJ1-1
clone_size: few
d_call: TRBD1

cdr3_nt: TGTGCCAGCTCACCACAACAGGGGGCGCGTGGCTACACCTTC
cdr3_aa: CASSPQQGARGYTF
v_call: TRBV18
j_call: TRBJ1-2
clone_size: -
d_call: TRBD1

cdr3_nt: TGTGCCAGCAGTTATTTACAGGGGCACACCGGGGAGCTGTTTTTT
cdr3_aa: CASSYLQGHTGELFF
v_call: TRBV6-5
j_call: TRBJ2-2
clone_size: -
d_call: TRBD1

cdr3_nt: TGTGCCAGCAGTCGCCTTCAAGGACAGGGGAGATACGAGCAGTACTTC
cdr3_aa: CASSRLQGQGRYEQYF
v_call: TRBV28
j_call: TRBJ2-7
clone_size: -
d_call: TRBD1

cdr3_nt: TGTGCCAGCAGCCCCACCGGGACAGGGAGGGAGTATGGCTACACCTTC
cdr3_aa: CASSPTGTGREYGYTF
v_call: TRBV7-2
j_call: TRBJ1-2
clone_size: -
d_call: TRBD1

cdr3_nt: TGTGCCAGCTCACCACCGGCAGGGGTCACATTATCACATGGCTACACCTTC
cdr3_aa: CASSPPAGVTLSHGYTF
v_call: TRBV18
j_call: TRBJ1-2
clone_size: few
d_call: -

cdr3_nt: TGTGCCAGCAGCCCGAGGGGAGGAGCGGGAGACGAGCAGTACTTC
cdr3_aa: CASSPRGGAGDEQYF
v_call: TRBV7-2
j_call: TRBJ2-7
clone_size: -
d_call: TRBD2

cdr3_nt: TGTGCCAGCAGCCAGGGCCGCGAAGAGACCCAGTACTTC
cdr3_aa: CASSQGREETQYF
v_call: TRBV4-2
j_call: TRBJ2-5
clone_size: -
d_call: -

cdr3_nt: TGTGCCAGTAGTACTTTAGCGACCCACAGCGGTGAGCAGTTCTTC
cdr3_aa: CASSTLATHSGEQFF
v_call: TRBV19
j_call: TRBJ2-1
clone_size: -
d_call: -

cdr3_nt: TGTGCCAGCAGTGGTTCGGAGCGCTGGGGCTACACCTTC
cdr3_aa: CASSGSERWGYTF
v_call: TRBV6-1
j_call: TRBJ1-2
clone_size: -
d_call: -

cdr3_nt: TGTGCCAGCAGTCCCCTCCCTGGGCAGGAAGAACAAGAGACCCAGTACTTC
cdr3_aa: CASSPLPGQEEQETQYF
v_call: TRBV27
j_call: TRBJ2-5
clone_size: -
d_call: -

cdr3_nt: TGTGCCAGCAGCTTTCAGGGGGCTAACTATGGCTACACCTTC
cdr3_aa: CASSFQGANYGYTF
v_call: TRBV6-6
j_call: TRBJ1-2
clone_size: -
d_call: TRBD1

cdr3_nt: TGCGCCAGCAGCCTCGGGACAGGGACAGGGGTGGCCGAGCAGTACTTC
cdr3_aa: CASSLGTGTGVAEQYF
v_call: TRBV4-3
j_call: TRBJ2-7
clone_size: -
d_call: TRBD1

cdr3_nt: TGTGCCAGCAGCTTAGTGGGACTAGCGGAATCGAACACCGGGGAGCTGTTTTTT
cdr3_aa: CASSLVGLAESNTGELFF
v_call: TRBV11-3
j_call: TRBJ2-2
clone_size: -
d_call: TRBD2

cdr3_nt: TGTGCCAGCTCTAAAGCGGGAGCGGGAGATACGCAGTATTTT
cdr3_aa: CASSKAGAGDTQYF
v_call: TRBV7-9
j_call: TRBJ2-3
clone_size: -
d_call: TRBD2

cdr3_nt: TGTGCCAGCAGAACTAGCGGGAGCTGGGGGGGTGAGCAGTTCTTC
cdr3_aa: CASRTSGSWGGEQFF
v_call: TRBV2
j_call: TRBJ2-1
clone_size: -
d_call: TRBD2

cdr3_nt: TGTGCCAGCAGCTTCGGACAGGGGGCTGAGGAGCAGTACTTC
cdr3_aa: CASSFGQGAEEQYF
v_call: TRBV13
j_call: TRBJ2-7
clone_size: once
d_call: TRBD1

cdr3_nt: TGTGCCAGCAGTGGACCCGGACGGGGGGCCTACGAGCAGTACTTC
cdr3_aa: CASSGPGRGAYEQYF
v_call: TRBV28
j_call: TRBJ2-7
clone_size: few
d_call: TRBD2

cdr3_nt: TGTGCCAGCAGACCGGACAGGACCTATGGCTACACCTTC
cdr3_aa: CASRPDRTYGYTF
v_call: TRBV21-1
j_call: TRBJ1-2
clone_size: -
d_call: -

cdr3_nt: TGCGCCAGCAGCTTTATTAGCGGGGGGGGCACAGATACGCAGTATTTT
cdr3_aa: CASSFISGGGTDTQYF
v_call: TRBV5-1
j_call: TRBJ2-3
clone_size: -
d_call: TRBD2

cdr3_nt: TGTGCCACCTCCGGGGGGGAAAAACTGTTTTTT
cdr3_aa: CATSGGEKLFF
v_call: TRBV10-3
j_call: TRBJ1-4
clone_size: -
d_call: -

cdr3_nt: TGTGCCAGCCTCGGGAGGAGCTCCTACAATGAGCAGTTCTTC
cdr3_aa: CASLGRSSYNEQFF
v_call: TRBV28
j_call: TRBJ2-1
clone_size: -
d_call: TRBD2

cdr3_nt: TGTGCCAGCAGCCCCATCCAAGAGACCCAGTACTTC
cdr3_aa: CASSPIQETQYF
v_call: TRBV6-1
j_call: TRBJ2-5
clone_size: -
d_call: -

cdr3_nt: TGTGCCAGCAGCTGGGGGGGGGACGATGAGCAGTTCTTC
cdr3_aa: CASSWGGDDEQFF
v_call: TRBV7-6
j_call: TRBJ2-1
clone_size: -
d_call: TRBD2

cdr3_nt: TGTGCCAGTAGTACGACCGGGACAGGGGTTCATGAGCAGTTCTTC
cdr3_aa: CASSTTGTGVHEQFF
v_call: TRBV19
j_call: TRBJ2-1
clone_size: -
d_call: TRBD1